The clone carrying this TCR beta chain was counted ten times or more. Its antigen is as yet unknown. The CDR3 covers 12 residues. Between the trimmed V and J ends, which lost 8 bases and 6 bases, there was a span of 10 bases. The germline V gene has CDR1 WSHSY and CDR2 SAAADI. These data belong to a study of CD8 T cells in ankylosing spondylitis. Whole-study results and caveats: Roughly eight highly homologous variants made up a TCR beta motif, and this motif appeared characteristic of ankylosing spondylitis blood. Reportedly, significant enrichment of disease-linked clones occurred in matched ankylosing spondylitis synovial fluid.

A quantitative 5'-RACE method, one with molecular barcodes, was used to make TCR beta libraries. TCRdb reprocessed the 5' RACE reads via MiXCR and lists one record per CDR3 protein. The sample shows 100,000 to 150,000 distinct CDR3 sequences, approximately 17% of them seen only once. This receptor was taken from a male donor with ankylosing spondylitis. The rearrangement uses TRBV10-2 and TRBJ2-2, with D possibly matching TRBD1 (6 bases). The sequencing input was blood, either unsorted or a sorted T cell fraction (not recorded which). The CDR3: CASQGFSGELFF. CDR3 in DNA: TGCGCCAGCCAGGGGTTTTCCGGGGAGCTGTTTTTT.